This TCR beta chain was identified during a study of graft-versus-host responses after intestinal transplantation. TCRdb's table, derived via immunoSEQ multiplex PCR, lists solely in-frame clones and lacks some. The table has 40,000 to 55,000 clones, more than 70% seen once. This clone was observed a handful of times. Antigen: not known. V gave up 0 bases and J gave up 4 bases; unmatched junction bases: 5. The CDR3 runs 15 residues. Germline V gives CDR1 MNHNY, CDR2 SVGAGI (reference sequence). This sequence joins TRBV6-6 and TRBJ1-2; 7 nucleotides match TRBD1. Sample: unstimulated CD4+ T cells sorted from spleen or lymph node cells, taken before transplant. The source of this sequence is a human donor who was the organ donor for an intestinal transplant. Written as DNA, the CDR3 is TGTGCCAGCAGTTACTCGACAGGGCCGTTCTATGGCTACACCTTC. It encodes CASSYSTGPFYGYTF.